This T cell receptor (beta chain) was profiled in a study of metastatic and nonmetastatic thyroid tumors. Through MiXCR, TCRdb re-clonotyped the PCR reads. This sample has fewer than 20,000 clones, with roughly a quarter found just once. This clone was seen many times. Before thyroid surgery, none of the patients had received any treatment. V lost 1 base to trimming and J lost 3 bases, with 10 bases between them. The CDR3 consists of 14 residues. Germline loops: CDR1 MNHEY, CDR2 SVGAGI. This TCR was sampled from a female donor with papillary thyroid cancer or a benign thyroid nodule (not recorded which). Some clones in this sample may be carry-over from other donors' samples. The V call is TRBV6-5, the J call TRBJ2-7, with D possibly being TRBD1 or TRBD2 (5 bases each). Sample: adjacent normal tissue. This CDR3 reads CASSYYGAFYEQYF. In DNA form, the CDR3 reads TGTGCCAGCAGTTACTACGGGGCTTTCTACGAGCAGTACTTC.